This TCR beta chain was identified during a study of T-cell reconstitution after alpha-beta-depleted transplantation in children. In its sample, this clonotype was seen many times. V lost 6 bases to trimming and J lost 4 bases, with 13 bases between them. Germline values: CDR1 SGHRS, CDR2 YFSETQ. The CDR3 runs to 13 residues. The authors prepared the TCRbeta library with unique molecular identifiers. From the PCR reads, TCRdb called clonotypes with MiXCR, one entry per CDR3 protein. The sample lists approximately 93,000 distinct CDR3 sequences, 7% to 9% occurring once. The sample here was PBMCs from the stem cell graft donor, taken from the stem cell graft. This receptor was taken from a human donor who donated a stem cell graft to a child with congenital amegakaryocytic thrombocytopenia. This chain links TRBV5-1 with TRBJ1-1, with D perhaps matching TRBD1 (6 bases). DNA of the CDR3: TGCGCCAGCACCCCGGAAGGGGGCACTGAAGCTTTCTTT. Encoded protein: CASTPEGGTEAFF.